The 21 T cell receptor beta chains reported below all come from one sample, sequenced in a study of T cells of healthy individuals. TCRdb ran MiXCR on the 5' RACE reads and lists one entry per CDR3 protein. The data hold 38,000 or so distinct CDR3 sequences, with 4% to 5.5% observed a single time. Receptors originate from a human donor in good health.

The chain couples TRBV7-3 to TRBJ2-3, with TRBD2 identical over 9 bases. CDR1 and CDR2 from the germline V gene are SGHTA and FQGTGA. Trimming took 5 bases from V and 6 from J; bases not matched to a gene: 9. This CDR3 spans 15 amino acids. The CDR3 spells CASSQSAGGPDTQYF. The CDR3, as DNA: TGTGCCAGCAGCCAATCGGCGGGGGGGCCCGATACGCAGTATTTT.

This clonotype was seen repeatedly, ten times or more. The V and J genes are TRBV11-3 and TRBJ2-1; 9 nucleotides agree with TRBD2. V lost 6 bases to trimming and J lost 0 bases; unmatched junction nucleotides: 12. This CDR3 is built from 18 residues. Germline V lookup: CDR1 SGHNT, CDR2 YENEEA. CDR3 protein: CASSSTSGGLSSYNEQFF. The CDR3 DNA reads as TGTGCCAGCAGTTCGACTAGCGGCGGTCTAAGCTCCTACAATGAGCAGTTCTTC. The variable domain in full, with the rest retrieved from reference TRBV11-3 and TRBJ2-1, is EAGVVQSPRYKIIEKKQPVAFWCNPISGHNTLYWYLQNLGQGPELLIRYENEEAVDDSQLPKDRFSAERLKGVDSTLKIQPAELGDSAVYLCASSSTSGGLSSYNEQFFGPGTRLTVL.

A few counts support this clonotype. The J gene is TRBJ2-3, the V gene TRBV7-2; tentatively, D is TRBD2 (7 bases). The CDR3 loop spans 19 amino acids. Germline CDR1 SGHTA, CDR2 FQGNSA. V was pared by 4 bases and J by 0 bases, with 23 bases between. The CDR3 DNA is TGTGCCAGCAGCTCACGCACCCGGGGGGCCTTAGCTAGCACAGATACGCAGTATTTT. This translates into CASSSRTRGALASTDTQYF. The full variable domain, completed using reference TRBV7-2 and TRBJ2-3, is GAGVSQSPSNKVTEKGKDVELRCDPISGHTALYWYRQSLGQGLEFLIYFQGNSAPDKSGLPSDRFSAERTGGSVSTLTIQRTQQEDSAVYLCASSSRTRGALASTDTQYFGPGTRLTVL.

At least ten counts were recorded for this clonotype. The chain is built from TRBV4-2 and TRBJ1-1; unclear D gene. The CDR3 is made up of 15 amino acids. The V and J ends lost 0 bases and 2 bases respectively, with 10 bases between them. Germline V gene sequence: CDR1 LGHNA, CDR2 YNFKEQ. This chain's CDR3 is CASSQDIKGNTEAFF. DNA for the CDR3: TGTGCCAGCAGCCAAGATATCAAGGGCAACACTGAAGCTTTCTTT.

This clonotype was seen ten or more times. The rearrangement links TRBV11-2 to TRBJ2-4; D not resolved. With 5 bases removed from V and 6 bases from J, the gap between germline ends came to 17 bases. Germline CDR1 SGHAT, CDR2 FQNNGV. The CDR3 spans 15 residues. CDR3 DNA sequence: TGTGCCAGCAGCCCAGAGGCAGCAGTTCGAAACATTCAGTACTTC. This translates into CASSPEAAVRNIQYF.

Worth noting for this clonotype: A much larger clone lies one base from this, so it may be a read error. J is TRBJ2-5 and V is TRBV7-2; 7 bases align to TRBD1. Germline values: CDR1 SGHTA, CDR2 FQGNSA. CDR3 length: 15 amino acids. The CDR3 region is CACSLEHRGLETQYF. For the CDR3, the DNA is TGTGCCTGCAGCTTAGAGCACAGGGGCTTAGAGACCCAGTACTTC.

This clonotype was observed at least ten times. The chain employs TRBV5-4 and TRBJ2-1, with 9 bases that match TRBD1. The germline gives CDR1 SGHNT, CDR2 YYREEE (reference sequence). V shed 7 bases, J shed 7 bases, and the junction held 12 bases outside the gene matches. The CDR3 loop spans 15 amino acids. CDR3: CASSYRDRVLNEQFF. The DNA of the CDR3 is TGTGCCAGCTCCTACCGGGACAGGGTCTTGAATGAGCAGTTCTTC.

This clonotype was counted ten times or more. The chain uses TRBV12-3 or TRBV12-4 and TRBJ1-2, with a weak D call TRBD1 (5 bases). This CDR3 spans 14 amino acids. V lost 7 bases, J lost 3 bases, and 15 bases lay in between. The CDR3 DNA reads as TGTGCCAGCACCTCCCCCGGGACTTACTATGGCTACACCTTC. This translates into CASTSPGTYYGYTF.

This clonotype was found many times. The chain carries TRBV30 and TRBJ2-1; D is uncertain. Trimming removed 2 bases at V and 6 bases at J, with 8 bases between. The CDR3 length is 12 residues. Per germline, CDR1 GTSNPN and CDR2 SVGIG (reference sequence). CDR3 residues: CAWSTQRNEQFF. For the CDR3, the DNA is TGTGCCTGGAGTACCCAACGCAATGAGCAGTTCTTC. Supplemented by reference TRBV30 and TRBJ2-1, the full variable domain reads SQTIHQWPATLVQPVGSPLSLECTVEGTSNPNLYWYRQAAGRGLQLLFYSVGIGQISSEVPQNLSASRPQDRQFILSSKKLLLSDSGFYLCAWSTQRNEQFFGPGTRLTVL.

Ten or more counts support this clonotype. The V call is TRBV19, the J call TRBJ2-5, with D possibly TRBD2 on 6 matching bases. The CDR3 extends over 15 amino acids. The germline CDR1 and CDR2 sequences are LNHDA and SQIVND (reference sequence). Trimming took off 3 bases at V and 3 bases at J, with 14 bases between the two ends. CDR3 in amino acids: CASSMRTTGEETQYF. Here the CDR3 DNA reads TGTGCCAGTAGTATGAGGACTACAGGAGAAGAGACCCAGTACTTC.

This clonotype was found many times. The rearrangement links TRBV7-3 to TRBJ2-5; D is unclear. The CDR3 is made up of 13 amino acids. The V and J ends lost 4 bases and 2 bases respectively, with 8 bases between them. Germline V gene sequence: CDR1 SGHTA, CDR2 FQGTGA. CDR3 protein: CASSSDLQETQYF. In nucleotides, the CDR3 is TGTGCCAGCAGCTCCGACCTACAAGAGACCCAGTACTTC. Full variable domain (rest looked up from reference TRBV7-3 and TRBJ2-5): GAGVSQTPSNKVTEKGKYVELRCDPISGHTALYWYRQSLGQGPEFLIYFQGTGAADDSGLPNDRFFAVRPEGSVSTLKIQRTERGDSAVYLCASSSDLQETQYFGPGTRLLVL.

V usage is TRBV2 and J usage is TRBJ2-1; 9 nucleotides line up with TRBD1. The germline CDR1 and CDR2 sequences are SNHLY and FYNNEI. Trimming at V came to 6 bases and at J to 9 bases, leaving 6 bases not matched to a gene. CDR3 length: 13 amino acids. CDR3 loop: CASRVGQGSEQFF. CDR3 bases: TGTGCCAGCAGGGTGGGACAGGGTAGTGAGCAGTTCTTC.

This clonotype was seen ten or more times. This rearrangement joins TRBV6-2 or TRBV6-3 to TRBJ2-7; D is possibly TRBD1 (5 bases). Germline V CDR1 and CDR2: MNHEY, SVGEGT. Trimming cost V 5 bases and J 0 bases, with 11 bases left between them. The CDR3 totals 14 residues. CDR3 nucleotide sequence: TGTGCCAGCAGTCGACAGTACCTCTCCTACGAGCAGTACTTC. This encodes CASSRQYLSYEQYF.

This clonotype was counted a few times. The chain combines TRBV2 with TRBJ2-2, with a weak D call TRBD1 (6 bases). Germline values: CDR1 SNHLY, CDR2 FYNNEI. The CDR3 loop spans 13 amino acids. V was cut by 7 bases and J by 7 bases, with 13 bases left in between. Written as DNA, the CDR3 is TGTGCCAGCATGAACCAGGGGATCGGGGAGCTGTTTTTT. It codes for CASMNQGIGELFF.

This clonotype occurred many times. This chain connects TRBV5-1 to TRBJ2-1, with TRBD1 matching over 8 bases. In germline, CDR1 is SGHRS, CDR2 YFSETQ. This CDR3 region has 14 residues. The ends lost 4 bases at V and 2 bases at J; junction bases unmatched: 2. In DNA, the CDR3 is TGCGCCAGCAGCCCCAGGGGGCCCTACAATGAGCAGTTCTTC. This sequence encodes CASSPRGPYNEQFF.

This clonotype has a count of ten or more. The chain has TRBV2 and TRBJ1-2; TRBD1 matches at 9 bases. The CDR3 has 15 residues. Germline CDR1 and CDR2: SNHLY and FYNNEI. Trimming took 0 bases from V and 4 from J; bases not matched to a gene: 3. The CDR3 here is CASSEAGQGPYGYTF. The CDR3 DNA reads TGTGCCAGCAGTGAAGCGGGACAGGGTCCCTATGGCTACACCTTC.

This clonotype was recorded a few times. The chain carries TRBV15 and TRBJ1-1; perhaps TRBD1 as D (6 bases). Trimming stripped 5 bases from V and 1 base from J, with 14 bases between. The germline V gene encodes CDR1 LNHNV and CDR2 YYDKDF (reference sequence). The CDR3 runs 15 residues. The CDR3 sequence: CATSLDSWGNTEAFF. The CDR3 DNA follows: TGTGCCACCAGCTTGGACAGTTGGGGGAACACTGAAGCTTTCTTT.

This clonotype was seen at least ten times. This rearrangement joins TRBV4-3 to TRBJ2-3; D not certain. Germline CDR1 reads LGHNA; CDR2 reads YSLEER. V lost 0 bases, J lost 0 bases, and 10 bases lay in between. CDR3 size: 16 residues. CDR3 in amino acids: CASSQDFLLSTDTQYF. For the CDR3, the DNA is TGCGCCAGCAGCCAAGACTTCTTACTAAGCACAGATACGCAGTATTTT.

This sequence joins TRBV11-2 and TRBJ2-7; D might be TRBD2 (6 bases). V lost 6 bases, J lost 3 bases, and 18 bases lay in between. The CDR3 runs 15 residues. From germline, CDR1 is SGHAT and CDR2 FQNNGV. The chain's CDR3 is CASRPSLGTLYEQYF. The CDR3 DNA reads as TGTGCCAGCAGACCTTCTCTCGGGACTCTCTACGAGCAGTACTTC.

This clonotype was detected many times. The J gene is TRBJ2-2, the V gene TRBV12-5; possibly TRBD2 for D (6 bases). The length of the CDR3 is 17 residues. Germline values: CDR1 LGHNT, CDR2 FRNRAP. V lost 0 bases and J lost 2, with 13 bases in between. The CDR3 reads CASGLVRSGENTGELFF. CDR3 DNA sequence: TGTGCTAGTGGTTTGGTACGGTCGGGAGAAAACACCGGGGAGCTGTTTTTT.

This clonotype has a count of ten or more. The rearrangement uses TRBV9 and TRBJ1-5, with D unresolved. Germline CDR1 and CDR2: SGDLS and YYNGEE. Trimming shortened V by 0 bases and J by 4 bases, and 2 bases separated the two germline ends. The CDR3 is 12 amino acids. The CDR3 sequence is CASSVGNQPQHF. The CDR3 nucleotides are TGTGCCAGCAGCGTAGGGAATCAGCCCCAGCATTTT. Full variable domain (rest looked up from reference TRBV9 and TRBJ1-5): DSGVTQTPKHLITATGQRVTLRCSPRSGDLSVYWYQQSLDQGLQFLIQYYNGEERAKGNILERFSAQQFPDLHSELNLSSLELGDSALYFCASSVGNQPQHFGDGTRLSIL.